This TCR beta chain was documented in a study of blood T cells in healthy people across ages. General study results and limits: Considered underestimates were the diversity estimates obtained from one million T cells. Naive T cell percentage showed a strong correlation with TCR beta diversity.

Remarks on this clonotype: The antigen remains unidentified.

Extraction yielded at least 5 micrograms of total RNA per sample. Using a J-beta primer mix together with a sample-barcoded 5' primer, a second PCR was run for roughly 6 to 12 cycles. TCRdb used MiXCR to reprocess the 5' RACE reads, holding one entry per CDR3 protein. The table lists 1.5 million to 2 million distinct CDR3 sequences, about 28% of them singletons. Source material: blood. This TCR was recovered from a woman aged 25 to 39 in good health.

The CDR3, as DNA: TGTGCCAGCAGCTTATTTACGGGCGGGACAGGGGCACGGAATGAAAAACTGTTTTTT. Its translation: CASSLFTGGTGARNEKLFF. The chain has TRBV7-9 and TRBJ1-4, with 10 nucleotides matching TRBD1. V lost 2 bases, J lost 5 bases, and 14 bases stayed unmatched. Germline V gives CDR1 SEHNR, CDR2 FQNEAQ (reference sequence). CDR3 size: 19 residues.